This TCR beta chain is from a study of CXCR3-negative and CXCR3-positive naive CD8 T cells (dated by TCRdb to 2018 to 2020). In the study overall: In total, about 130 million TRB reads were obtained, which works out to roughly 1.5 +/- 0.3 million reads per library. The TRBV-TRBJ cluster analysis covered naive subsets from five or six donors and memory cells from 3 donors. Data from roughly eleven donors, pooled across two independent experiments, went into the diversity and physicochemical repertoire analyses.

The CDR3 measures 15 amino acids from cysteine to phenylalanine. DNA is not on record. Sequences SGHVS (CDR1) and FNYEAQ (CDR2) are obtained from the germline V gene. Summary of the overall study and its limitations: TRBV-TRBJ usage was similar between naive CXCR3-negative and CXCR3-positive cells from the same donor, while memory cells showed distinct patterns. Freshly isolated PBMCs were used for most assays because CXCR3 expression went down partially after cryopreservation. Because surface CD5, which is linked to self-reactivity in mice, was comparable between the naive subsets, TCR interaction strength was also inferred from the physicochemical properties of TRB CDR3s. Both naive subsets had comparably high repertoire diversity, while memory CD8+ T cells had much lower repertoire diversity. TRB CDR3s from CXCR3-positive naive cells showed higher hydrophobicity (lower Kidera factor 4), lower energy, and higher strength and volume indices than CXCR3-negative naive cells.

Sequencing took place on a NextSeq 550. The Human TCR Profiling Kit (MiLaboratory) was used to prepare UMI-labeled 5' RACE TRB cDNA libraries. The full amount of extracted RNA was used for cDNA synthesis, and the full amount of resulting cDNA was used for PCR amplification. The libraries were made side by side, with each library going through the same number of PCR cycles. On the study's bioinformatics: With a requirement of at least two reads per UMI, MIGEC and MiXCR extracted about 50,000 +/- 10,000 unique UMI-labeled TRB cDNA molecules per library. Each library averaged around 42,000 +/- 9,900 functional in-frame TRB CDR3 nucleotide clonotypes without stop codons. After downsampling to 5000 UMI-labeled TRB molecules per sample, diversity metrics such as normalized Shannon-Wiener and Chao1 were calculated in VDJtools. VDJtools was used to calculate clonotype-size-weighted physicochemical properties of the central five CDR3 residues, namely interaction energy, strength, volume and Kidera factor 4. Each entry corresponds to one CDR3 protein sequence from reads that TCRdb reprocessed, and DNA is not given. Clone size and V and J calls follow TCRdb, not the original study. The table kept for this sample lists 85,000 to 90,000 distinct CDR3 sequences. The ten top clones hold under 0.95% of the sample.

Concerning this clonotype itself: Its antigen target is currently unknown.

Each CD8+ T cell subset was flow-sorted in triplicate, with over 250,000 cells per subset placed directly into RLT lysis buffer. To exclude memory contaminants, naive CD8+ T cells were stringently defined as CD45RO-CCR7+CD27+CD95-. Peripheral blood mononuclear cells were isolated from buffy coats by standard density gradient centrifugation. Naive CXCR3-negative and CXCR3-positive CD8+ T cells were flow-sorted on a FACSAria III. An RNeasy Mini Kit was used to extract total RNA from the sorted cells. The sample comprised naive CXCR3+ CD8+ T cells from blood. The cell subset or site label, as the study defines it: CD45RO-CCR7+CD27+CD95- naive CD8+ T cells expressing CXCR3 (TNR3+). The rearrangement combines TRBV7-6 with TRBJ1-2; TCRdb indicates TRBD1, and absent DNA this call remains unverified. The source of this sequence is a human donor in good health. Some clones in this sample may be carry-over from other donors' samples. The CDR3 sequence is CASSSGTGMGDGYTF.